A single sample gave rise to the 15 T cell receptor beta chains below, sequenced in a study of blood T cell repertoires in COVID-19. Sequenced by immunoSEQ multiplex PCR; TCRdb stores in-frame clones only, minus some. The data hold under 150,000 clones, with approximately 88% observed a single time. Specimen: peripheral blood. The receptors were gathered from a human donor in a cohort sampled during active COVID-19.

This chain uses TRBV2 with TRBJ2-1; D unresolved. V dropped 5 bases and J dropped 0 bases, with 11 bases sitting between them. Germline CDR1 is SNHLY and CDR2 is FYNNEI. There are 15 residues in the CDR3. DNA for the CDR3: TGTGCCAGCAGTATTGAGGTAGGCTCCTACAATGAGCAGTTCTTC. Amino acid sequence: CASSIEVGSYNEQFF.

V gene TRBV7-9 combines with J gene TRBJ1-4; possible D gene TRBD1, 6 bases. Per germline, CDR1 SEHNR and CDR2 FQNEAQ (reference sequence). Trimming cost V 3 bases and J 0 bases, with 11 bases left between them. The CDR3 consists of 16 residues. CDR3 DNA: TGTGCCAGCAGCTTCAGGGGAGTTGCAACTAATGAAAAACTGTTTTTT. This codes for CASSFRGVATNEKLFF.

This chain uses TRBV4-3 with TRBJ2-3, with D possibly TRBD2 on 6 matching bases. Trimming cost V 1 base and J 2 bases, with 19 bases left between them. The CDR3 totals 18 residues. Germline-derived CDR1 and CDR2 are LGHNA and YSLEER. CDR3 sequence: CASSQVLGPSALTDTQYF. CDR3 bases: TGCGCCAGCAGCCAAGTATTGGGCCCTAGCGCGCTCACAGATACGCAGTATTTT.

The chain uses TRBV29-1 and TRBJ1-1; 8 positions match TRBD1. The length of the CDR3 is 14 residues. Losses at the gene ends were 3 bases for V and 4 bases for J; bases not matched to a gene: 7. The germline gives CDR1 SQVTM, CDR2 ANQGSEA. CDR3 coding DNA: TGCAGCGTTGAGAAGGCCACAGGGGGCACTGAAGCTTTCTTT. Amino acid sequence: CSVEKATGGTEAFF. The whole variable domain, remainder taken from reference TRBV29-1 and TRBJ1-1, is SAVISQKPSRDICQRGTSLTIQCQVDSQVTMMFWYRQQPGQSLTLIATANQGSEATYESGFVIDKFPISRPNLTFSTLTVSNMSPEDSSIYLCSVEKATGGTEAFFGQGTRLTVV.

This clone was seen just once. Written as DNA, the CDR3 is TGTGCCACCAGTGATTCAGGCAGATTCAATGAGCAGTTCTTC. Protein product: CATSDSGRFNEQFF. This rearrangement joins TRBV24-1 to TRBJ2-1, with D unclear. Between the trimmed V and J ends, which lost 2 bases and 6 bases, there was a span of 10 bases. The CDR3 covers 14 residues. Germline lookup yields CDR1 KGHDR and CDR2 SFDVKD.

This clone was detected once. The chain combines TRBV4-1 with TRBJ2-7; 7 nucleotides agree with TRBD1. V dropped 1 base and J dropped 2; count of bases not matched to a gene: 5. In germline, CDR1 is MGHRA, CDR2 YSYEKL. The CDR3 consists of 15 residues. The CDR3 loop reads CASSQGAGGTYEQYF. DNA of the CDR3: TGCGCCAGCAGCCAAGGGGCAGGGGGAACCTACGAGCAGTACTTC.

The CDR3 DNA sequence: TGTGCCAGCAGCACCCGACTAGCGGGGGCCACAGATACGCAGTATTTT. This translates into CASSTRLAGATDTQYF. The chain employs TRBV7-2 and TRBJ2-3; 12 nucleotides agree with TRBD2. Germline V gene data show CDR1 as SGHTA and CDR2 as FQGNSA. There are 16 residues in the CDR3. With 5 bases clipped from V and 2 bases from J, the junction kept 5 bases outside the gene matches.

The chain employs TRBV5-1 and TRBJ2-1; no firm D call. Looked up from germline, CDR1 is SGHRS and CDR2 is YFSETQ. This CDR3 is built from 14 residues. V lost 4 bases and J lost 0, with 8 bases in between. The CDR3 here is CASSPLDSYNEQFF. For the CDR3, the DNA is TGCGCCAGCAGCCCGCTAGACTCCTACAATGAGCAGTTCTTC.

J is TRBJ2-2 and V is TRBV5-4; 8 bases line up with TRBD2. Germline V gene data show CDR1 as SGHNT and CDR2 as YYREEE (reference sequence). The CDR3 runs 15 residues. V was clipped by 3 bases and J by 0 bases; unmatched bases: 1. CDR3 amino acids: CASSSGLANTGELFF. The CDR3 bases are TGTGCCAGCAGCTCGGGACTAGCGAACACCGGGGAGCTGTTTTTT. Full variable domain (remainder filled in from reference TRBV5-4 and TRBJ2-2): ETGVTQSPTHLIKTRGQQVTLRCSSQSGHNTVSWYQQALGQGPQFIFQYYREEENGRGNFPPRFSGLQFPNYSSELNVNALELDDSALYLCASSSGLANTGELFFGEGSRLTVL.

The J gene is TRBJ2-2, the V gene TRBV25-1; no firm D call. The CDR3 has 12 residues. The V end was cut by 3 bases, the J end by 8 bases, with 7 bases between. Germline lookup yields CDR1 MGHDK and CDR2 SYGVNS. CDR3 nucleotides: TGTGCCAGCAGTGAGCCCGCGGGGGAGCTGTTTTTT. It specifies CASSEPAGELFF.

The chain combines TRBV4-3 with TRBJ1-6; D possibly corresponds to TRBD1 (5 bases). The CDR3 is 15 amino acids. Germline V CDR1 and CDR2: LGHNA, YSLEER. Trimming shortened V by 1 base and J by 7 bases, and 11 bases separated the two germline ends. CDR3 loop: CASSQVTGGNSPLHF. CDR3 nucleotides: TGCGCCAGCAGCCAAGTCACCGGGGGGAATTCACCCCTCCACTTT.

This clone was seen only a few times. J is TRBJ2-1 and V is TRBV7-9, with 9 bases that match TRBD1. Germline assignment: CDR1 SEHNR and CDR2 FQNEAQ (reference sequence). Unmatched junction bases numbered 5, after V lost 7 bases and J lost 4 bases. This CDR3 is 14 amino acids long. CDR3 residues: CASTTGQGYNEQFF. CDR3 DNA sequence: TGTGCCAGCACCACGGGACAGGGATACAATGAGCAGTTCTTC.

The sample holds one count of this clone. The chain carries TRBV7-2 and TRBJ2-7; D gene uncertain. The V gene's germline CDR1 is SGHTA and CDR2 FQGNSA. The CDR3 is made up of 11 amino acids. V lost 4 bases and J lost 3, with 4 bases in between. CDR3 region: CASSSLYEQYF. CDR3 nucleotides: TGTGCCAGCAGCTCCCTCTACGAGCAGTACTTC.

This sequence joins TRBV19 and TRBJ2-1; D not resolved. The germline V gene has CDR1 LNHDA and CDR2 SQIVND (reference sequence). Deletions cut 6 bases from V and 12 bases from J, with 12 bases between. The CDR3 is 11 residues long. CDR3 sequence reads: CASRELSVQFF. In DNA, the CDR3 is TGTGCCAGTAGAGAGCTTTCGGTGCAGTTCTTC.

The chain couples TRBV10-3 to TRBJ1-5; D perhaps matches TRBD1 (6 bases). Germline CDR1 reads ENHRY; CDR2 reads SYGVKD. The CDR3 runs 14 residues. Trimming cost V 10 bases and J 2 bases, with 15 bases left between them. CDR3 in amino acids: CATRLGGGNQPQHF. CDR3 nucleotide sequence: TGTGCCACCCGCCTAGGGGGTGGCAATCAGCCCCAGCATTTT.